This T cell receptor (beta chain) is drawn from a study of blood T cells in healthy people across ages. The table lists this clonotype with a few counts. Germline lookup yields CDR1 SGHRS and CDR2 YFSETQ. The CDR3 has 16 residues. After removal of 0 bases from V and 6 bases from J, the junction contained 9 bases not matched to a gene. PCR was performed a second time for roughly 7 to 11 cycles using a sample-barcoded 5' primer and a J-beta primer mix. TCRdb independently ran MiXCR on the 5' RACE reads; one entry per CDR3 protein. There are 1.8 million or so distinct CDR3 sequences in the sample; approximately 39% occur only once, and roughly 24% lies in the top ten.

Sequenced input: blood. The rearrangement joins TRBV5-1 to TRBJ2-7, with 10 bases aligning to TRBD1. The clonotype originates from a human donor in good health. The CDR3 spells CASSLASPGQGTEQYF. DNA of the CDR3: TGCGCCAGCAGCTTGGCATCCCCGGGACAGGGGACCGAGCAGTACTTC. Together with reference TRBV5-1 and TRBJ2-7, the CDR3 gives the full variable domain: KAGVTQTPRYLIKTRGQQVTLSCSPISGHRSVSWYQQTPGQGLQFLFEYFSETQRNKGNFPGRFSGRQFSNSRSEMNVSTLELGDSALYLCASSLASPGQGTEQYFGPGTRLTVT.